Reported below is one T cell receptor (beta chain). Its antigen is not identified. The CDR3 spans 15 residues. Germline V gene data show CDR1 as SEHNR and CDR2 as FQNEAQ (reference sequence). V was shortened by 5 bases and J by 3 bases, with 15 bases between the two germline ends. The data originate from a study of Ad26.COV2.S vaccination and SARS-CoV-2 variants. Study background: Trial arm assignment for the donor was COV1001 Ad26.COV2.S. Participants got Ad26.COV2.S intramuscularly, once or twice 56 days apart. Findings of the study overall: Analytic work on TCR breadth and depth might have understated the full extent of total T cell responses.

Generated by immunoSEQ multiplex PCR, the TCRdb table keeps only in-frame clones and is missing some. The sample holds 300,000 to 400,000 clones; around 87% are singletons and the top ten take 3.4%. Regarding treatment: about 20 received Ad26.COV2.S at low or high dose, single or two shots; several received placebo; per-sample allocation not given. Day 63 after the first vaccine or placebo injection was the time point for sampling. The sequence derives from a person between 18 and 65 years old who received the Ad26.COV2.S COVID-19 vaccine or a placebo. The source was peripheral blood, collected in a trial of Ad26.COV2.S vaccine versus placebo. The J gene is TRBJ2-3, the V gene TRBV7-9; the D gene is possibly TRBD2 (6 bases). Here the CDR3 DNA reads TGTGCCAGCAGCCCAACAGGAGGAGGGACAGATACGCAGTATTTT. It yields the protein CASSPTGGGTDTQYF.